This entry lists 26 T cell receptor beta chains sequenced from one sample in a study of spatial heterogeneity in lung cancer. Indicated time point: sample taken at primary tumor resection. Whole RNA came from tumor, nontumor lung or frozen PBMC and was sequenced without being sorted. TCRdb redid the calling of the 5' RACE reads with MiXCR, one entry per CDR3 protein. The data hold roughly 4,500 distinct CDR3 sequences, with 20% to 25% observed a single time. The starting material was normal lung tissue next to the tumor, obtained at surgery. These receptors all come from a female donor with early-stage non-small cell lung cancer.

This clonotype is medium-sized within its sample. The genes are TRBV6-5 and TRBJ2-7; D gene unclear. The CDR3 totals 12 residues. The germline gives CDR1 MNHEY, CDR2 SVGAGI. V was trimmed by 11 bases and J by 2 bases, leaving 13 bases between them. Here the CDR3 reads CAPRTRTYEQYF. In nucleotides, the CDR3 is TGTGCCCCCAGGACGAGGACCTACGAGCAGTACTTC.

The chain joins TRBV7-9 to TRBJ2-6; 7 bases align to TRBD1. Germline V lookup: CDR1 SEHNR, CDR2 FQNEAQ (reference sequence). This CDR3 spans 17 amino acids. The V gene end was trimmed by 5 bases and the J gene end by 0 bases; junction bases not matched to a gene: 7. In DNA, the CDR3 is TGTGCCAGCAGCCCCGGGACAGCACTCTCTGGGGCCAACGTCCTGACTTTC. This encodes CASSPGTALSGANVLTF.

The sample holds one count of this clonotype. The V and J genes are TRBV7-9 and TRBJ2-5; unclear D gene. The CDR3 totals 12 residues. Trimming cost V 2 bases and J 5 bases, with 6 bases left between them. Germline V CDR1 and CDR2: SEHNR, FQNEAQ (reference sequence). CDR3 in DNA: TGTGCCAGCAGCTTACTGTCGGAGACCCAGTACTTC. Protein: CASSLLSETQYF. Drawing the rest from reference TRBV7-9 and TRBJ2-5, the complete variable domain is DTGVSQNPRHKITKRGQNVTFRCDPISEHNRLYWYRQTLGQGPEFLTYFQNEAQLEKSRLLSDRFSAERPKGSFSTLEIQRTEQGDSAMYLCASSLLSETQYFGPGTRLLVL.

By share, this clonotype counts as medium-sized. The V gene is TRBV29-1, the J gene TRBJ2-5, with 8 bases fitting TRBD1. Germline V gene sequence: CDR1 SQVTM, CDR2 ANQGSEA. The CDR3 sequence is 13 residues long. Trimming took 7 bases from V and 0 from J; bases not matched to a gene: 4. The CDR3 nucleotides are TGCAGCGGTTACAGGGGGGACCAAGAGACCCAGTACTTC. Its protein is CSGYRGDQETQYF.

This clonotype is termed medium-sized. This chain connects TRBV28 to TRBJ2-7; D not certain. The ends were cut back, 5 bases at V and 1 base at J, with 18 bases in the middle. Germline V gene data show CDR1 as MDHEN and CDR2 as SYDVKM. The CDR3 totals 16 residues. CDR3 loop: CASSILGQKSSYEQYF. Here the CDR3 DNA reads TGTGCCAGCAGTATCCTAGGCCAGAAATCGTCCTACGAGCAGTACTTC.

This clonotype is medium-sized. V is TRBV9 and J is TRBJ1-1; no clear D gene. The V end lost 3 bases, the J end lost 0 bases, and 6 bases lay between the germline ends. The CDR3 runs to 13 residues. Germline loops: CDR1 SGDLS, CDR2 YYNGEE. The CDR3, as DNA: TGTGCCAGCAGCGGACTCCTGAACACTGAAGCTTTCTTT. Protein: CASSGLLNTEAFF.

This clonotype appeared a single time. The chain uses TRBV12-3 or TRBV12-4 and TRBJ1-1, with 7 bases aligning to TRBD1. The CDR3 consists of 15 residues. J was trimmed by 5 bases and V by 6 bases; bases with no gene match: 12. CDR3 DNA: TGTGCCAGCAGCCGTGATAATACAGGGGTTACTGAAGCTTTCTTT. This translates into CASSRDNTGVTEAFF.

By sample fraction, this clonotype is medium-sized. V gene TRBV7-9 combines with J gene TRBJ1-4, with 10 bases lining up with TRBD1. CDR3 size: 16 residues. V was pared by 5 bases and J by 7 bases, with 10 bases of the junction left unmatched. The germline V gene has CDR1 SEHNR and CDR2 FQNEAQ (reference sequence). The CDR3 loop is CASSPTRQGAIEKLFF. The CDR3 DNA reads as TGTGCCAGCAGCCCGACACGACAGGGGGCAATTGAAAAACTGTTTTTT. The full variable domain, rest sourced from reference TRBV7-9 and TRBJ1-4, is DTGVSQNPRHKITKRGQNVTFRCDPISEHNRLYWYRQTLGQGPEFLTYFQNEAQLEKSRLLSDRFSAERPKGSFSTLEIQRTEQGDSAMYLCASSPTRQGAIEKLFFGSGTQLSVL.

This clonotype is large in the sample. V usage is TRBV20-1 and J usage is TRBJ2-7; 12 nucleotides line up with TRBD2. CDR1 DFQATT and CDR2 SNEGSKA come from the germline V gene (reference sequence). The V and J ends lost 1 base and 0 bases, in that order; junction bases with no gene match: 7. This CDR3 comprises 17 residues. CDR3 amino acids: CSARGLAGAPSSYEQYF. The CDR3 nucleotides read TGCAGTGCTAGAGGACTAGCGGGGGCCCCTAGCTCCTACGAGCAGTACTTC.

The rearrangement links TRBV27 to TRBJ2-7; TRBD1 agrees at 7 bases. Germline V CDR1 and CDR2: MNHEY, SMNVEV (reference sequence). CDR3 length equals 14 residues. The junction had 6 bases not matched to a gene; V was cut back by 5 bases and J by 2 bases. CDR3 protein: CASSPHRGTYEQYF. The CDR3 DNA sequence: TGTGCCAGCAGTCCACACAGGGGAACCTACGAGCAGTACTTC.

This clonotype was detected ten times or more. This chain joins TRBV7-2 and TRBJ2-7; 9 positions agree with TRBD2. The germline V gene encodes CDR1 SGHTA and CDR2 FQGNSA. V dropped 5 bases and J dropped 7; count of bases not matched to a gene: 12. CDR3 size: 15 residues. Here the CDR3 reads CASSRGASGTREQYF. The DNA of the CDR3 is TGTGCCAGCAGCAGAGGCGCTAGCGGGACTAGGGAGCAGTACTTC.

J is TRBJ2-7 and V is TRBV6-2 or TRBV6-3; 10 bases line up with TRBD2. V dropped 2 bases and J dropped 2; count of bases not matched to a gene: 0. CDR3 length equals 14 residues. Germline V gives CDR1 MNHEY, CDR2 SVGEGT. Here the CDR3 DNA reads TGTGCCAGCAGTTACACTAGCGGGGCCTACGAGCAGTACTTC. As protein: CASSYTSGAYEQYF.

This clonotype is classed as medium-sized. This CDR3 is CSVERLGFTDTQYF. The CDR3 region has the DNA TGCAGCGTTGAACGCCTTGGGTTCACAGATACGCAGTATTTT. The chain couples TRBV29-1 to TRBJ2-3; D gene uncertain. The CDR3 length is 14 residues. Trimming shortened V by 2 bases and J by 2 bases, and 11 bases separated the two germline ends. The germline V gene encodes CDR1 SQVTM and CDR2 ANQGSEA.

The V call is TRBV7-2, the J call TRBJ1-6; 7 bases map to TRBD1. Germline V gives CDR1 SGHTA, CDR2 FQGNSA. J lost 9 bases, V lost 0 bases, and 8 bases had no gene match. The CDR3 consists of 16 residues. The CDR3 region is CASSLARGLPTSPLHF. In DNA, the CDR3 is TGTGCCAGCAGCTTAGCGAGGGGGCTACCCACTTCACCCCTCCACTTT.

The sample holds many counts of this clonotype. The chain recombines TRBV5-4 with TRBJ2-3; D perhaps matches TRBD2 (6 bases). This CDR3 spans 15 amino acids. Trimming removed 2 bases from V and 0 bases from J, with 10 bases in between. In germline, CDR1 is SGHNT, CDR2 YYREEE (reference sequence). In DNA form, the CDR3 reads TGTGCCAGCAGCTTTTTCGGGGGAAGCACAGATACGCAGTATTTT. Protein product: CASSFFGGSTDTQYF.

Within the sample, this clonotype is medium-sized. Here the CDR3 reads CSAQGGGWGTEAFF. In DNA, the CDR3 is TGCAGCGCCCAAGGGGGGGGCTGGGGCACTGAAGCTTTCTTT. This chain joins TRBV29-1 and TRBJ1-1; weak D call: TRBD1 (6 bases). The CDR3 consists of 14 residues. V lost 7 bases to trimming and J lost 4 bases, with 19 bases between them. The germline V gene has CDR1 SQVTM and CDR2 ANQGSEA.

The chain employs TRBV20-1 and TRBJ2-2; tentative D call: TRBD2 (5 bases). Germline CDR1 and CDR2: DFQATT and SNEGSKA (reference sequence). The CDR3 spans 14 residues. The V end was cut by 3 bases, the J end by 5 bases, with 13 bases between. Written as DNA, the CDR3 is TGCAGTGCTAGTACCGGGAAAGGAACCGGGGAGCTGTTTTTT. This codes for CSASTGKGTGELFF.

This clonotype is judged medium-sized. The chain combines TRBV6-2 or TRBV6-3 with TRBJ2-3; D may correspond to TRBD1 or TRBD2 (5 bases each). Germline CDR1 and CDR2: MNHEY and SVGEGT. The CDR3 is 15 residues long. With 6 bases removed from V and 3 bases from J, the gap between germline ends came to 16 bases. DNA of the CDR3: TGTGCCAGCAGCCCCAGAGGGACGCAGACAGATACGCAGTATTTT. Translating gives CASSPRGTQTDTQYF.

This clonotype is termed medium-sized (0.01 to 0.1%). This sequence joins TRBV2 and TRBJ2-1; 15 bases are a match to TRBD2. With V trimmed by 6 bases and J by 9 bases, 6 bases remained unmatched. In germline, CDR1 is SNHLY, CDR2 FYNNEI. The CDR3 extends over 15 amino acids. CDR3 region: CASSRTSGGAIEQFF. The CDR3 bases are TGTGCCAGCAGCAGGACTAGCGGGGGGGCGATTGAGCAGTTCTTC.

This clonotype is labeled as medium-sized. CDR3 sequence reads: CASRTSRDSSTDTQYF. CDR3 coding DNA: TGTGCCAGCAGAACTAGCCGAGATTCTAGCACAGATACGCAGTATTTT. V usage is TRBV12-3 or TRBV12-4 and J usage is TRBJ2-3; perhaps TRBD2 as D (6 bases). Trimming took 6 bases from V and 0 from J, leaving 16 bases between them. The CDR3 sequence is 16 residues long.

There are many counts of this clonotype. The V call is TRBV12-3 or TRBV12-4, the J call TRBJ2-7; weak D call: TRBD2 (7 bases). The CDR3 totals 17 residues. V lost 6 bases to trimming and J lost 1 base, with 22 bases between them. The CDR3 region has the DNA TGTGCCAGCAGCCCAGAGGGGGGGTCGGGAGCTTCCTACGAGCAGTACTTC. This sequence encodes CASSPEGGSGASYEQYF.

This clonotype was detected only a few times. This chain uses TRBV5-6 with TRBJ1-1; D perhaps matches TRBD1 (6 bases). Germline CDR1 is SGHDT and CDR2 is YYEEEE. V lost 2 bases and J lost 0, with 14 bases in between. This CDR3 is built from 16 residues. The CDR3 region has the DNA TGTGCCAGCAGCTTCCGGTCGGGGGCCATGAACACTGAAGCTTTCTTT. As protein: CASSFRSGAMNTEAFF.

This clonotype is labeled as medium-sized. The DNA of the CDR3 is TGTGCCTCCCGGGACAGGGGTAATCCGAGAGAGACCCAGTACTTC. Its protein is CASRDRGNPRETQYF. V is TRBV19 and J is TRBJ2-5; the match to TRBD1 covers 10 bases. This CDR3 contains 15 residues. With 11 bases clipped from V and 4 bases from J, the junction kept 13 bases outside the gene matches. Germline V gene lookup returns CDR1 LNHDA and CDR2 SQIVND (reference sequence).

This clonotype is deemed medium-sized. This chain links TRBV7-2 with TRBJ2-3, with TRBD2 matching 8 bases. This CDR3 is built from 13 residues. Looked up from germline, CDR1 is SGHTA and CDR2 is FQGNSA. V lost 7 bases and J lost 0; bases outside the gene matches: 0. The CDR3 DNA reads TGTGCCAGCAAGCGGGGGAGCACAGATACGCAGTATTTT. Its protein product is CASKRGSTDTQYF.

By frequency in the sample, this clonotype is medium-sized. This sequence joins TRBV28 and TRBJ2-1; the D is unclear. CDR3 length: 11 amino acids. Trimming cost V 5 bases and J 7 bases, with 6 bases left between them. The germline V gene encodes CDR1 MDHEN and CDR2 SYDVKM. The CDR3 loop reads CASSTRNEQFF. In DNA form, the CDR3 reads TGTGCCAGCAGTACGAGAAATGAGCAGTTCTTC.

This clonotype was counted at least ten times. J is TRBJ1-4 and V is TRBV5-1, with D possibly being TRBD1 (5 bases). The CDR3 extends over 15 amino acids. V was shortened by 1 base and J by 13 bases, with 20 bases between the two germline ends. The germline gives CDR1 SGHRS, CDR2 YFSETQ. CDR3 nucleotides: TGCGCCAGCAGCTTGAAAGGACAAGGAGATTCCCCACTGTTTTTT. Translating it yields CASSLKGQGDSPLFF.